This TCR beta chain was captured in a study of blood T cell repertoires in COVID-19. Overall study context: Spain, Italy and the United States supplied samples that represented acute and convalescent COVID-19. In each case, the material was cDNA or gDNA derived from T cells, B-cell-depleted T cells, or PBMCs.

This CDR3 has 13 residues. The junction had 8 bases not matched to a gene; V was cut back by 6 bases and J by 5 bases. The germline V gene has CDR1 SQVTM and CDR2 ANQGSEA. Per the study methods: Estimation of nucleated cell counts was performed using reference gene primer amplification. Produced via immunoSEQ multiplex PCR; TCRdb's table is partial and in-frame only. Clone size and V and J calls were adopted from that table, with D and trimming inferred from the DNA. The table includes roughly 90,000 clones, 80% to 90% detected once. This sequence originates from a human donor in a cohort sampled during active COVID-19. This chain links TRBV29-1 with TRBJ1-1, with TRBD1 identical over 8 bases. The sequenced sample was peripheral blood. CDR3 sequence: CSVGRTGGTEAFF. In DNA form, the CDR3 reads TGCAGCGTGGGACGAACAGGGGGGACTGAAGCTTTCTTT.